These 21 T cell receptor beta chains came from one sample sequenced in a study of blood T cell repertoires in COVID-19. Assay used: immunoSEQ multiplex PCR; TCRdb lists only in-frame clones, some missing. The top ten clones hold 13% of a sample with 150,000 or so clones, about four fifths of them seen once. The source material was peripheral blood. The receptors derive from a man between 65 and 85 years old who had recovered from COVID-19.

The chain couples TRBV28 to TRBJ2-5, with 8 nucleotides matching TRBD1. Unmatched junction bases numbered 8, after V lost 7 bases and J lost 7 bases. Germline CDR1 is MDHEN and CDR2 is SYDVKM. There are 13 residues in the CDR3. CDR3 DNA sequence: TGTGCCAGCATTAAGGACAGGGTAGGGACCCAGTACTTC. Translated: CASIKDRVGTQYF.

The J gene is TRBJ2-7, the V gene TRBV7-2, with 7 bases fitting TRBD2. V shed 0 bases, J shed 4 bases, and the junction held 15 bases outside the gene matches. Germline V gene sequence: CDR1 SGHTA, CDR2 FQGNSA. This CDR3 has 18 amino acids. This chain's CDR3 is CASSLAGGPLAETYEQYF. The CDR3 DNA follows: TGTGCCAGCAGCTTAGCGGGAGGGCCTCTAGCAGAAACATACGAGCAGTACTTC.

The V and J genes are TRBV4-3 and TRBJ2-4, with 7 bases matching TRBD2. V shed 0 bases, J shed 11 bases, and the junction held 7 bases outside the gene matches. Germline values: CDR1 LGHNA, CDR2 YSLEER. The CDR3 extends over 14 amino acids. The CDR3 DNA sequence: TGCGCCAGCAGCCAAGATGAGGGCGGGGGAGTTCAGTACTTC. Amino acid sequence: CASSQDEGGGVQYF.

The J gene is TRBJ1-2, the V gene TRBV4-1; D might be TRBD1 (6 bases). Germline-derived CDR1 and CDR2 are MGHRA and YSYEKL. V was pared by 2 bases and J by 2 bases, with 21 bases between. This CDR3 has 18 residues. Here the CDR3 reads CASSQRYSQGVRNYGYTF. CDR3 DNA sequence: TGCGCCAGCAGCCAAAGGTACTCACAGGGAGTTCGAAACTATGGCTACACCTTC.

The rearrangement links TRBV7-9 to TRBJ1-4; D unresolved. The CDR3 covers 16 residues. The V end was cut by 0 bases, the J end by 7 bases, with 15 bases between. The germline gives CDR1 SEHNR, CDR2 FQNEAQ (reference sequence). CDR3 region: CASSLARVNRGEKLFF. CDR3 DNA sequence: TGTGCCAGCAGCTTAGCGAGGGTGAACCGAGGTGAAAAACTGTTTTTT.

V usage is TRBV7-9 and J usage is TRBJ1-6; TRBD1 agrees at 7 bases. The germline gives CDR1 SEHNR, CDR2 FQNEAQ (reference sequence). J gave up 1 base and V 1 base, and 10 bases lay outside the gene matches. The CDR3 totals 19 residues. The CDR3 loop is CASSLGPTRGESYNSPLHF. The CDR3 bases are TGTGCCAGCAGCTTAGGACCTACCAGGGGGGAGTCCTATAATTCACCCCTCCACTTT.

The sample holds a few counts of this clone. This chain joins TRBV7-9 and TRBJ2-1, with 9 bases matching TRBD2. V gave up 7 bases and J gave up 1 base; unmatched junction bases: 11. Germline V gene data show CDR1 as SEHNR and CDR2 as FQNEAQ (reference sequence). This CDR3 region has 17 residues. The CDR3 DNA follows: TGTGCCAGCACCCTAGAGTTGACTAGCGGATCCTACAATGAGCAGTTCTTC. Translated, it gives CASTLELTSGSYNEQFF.

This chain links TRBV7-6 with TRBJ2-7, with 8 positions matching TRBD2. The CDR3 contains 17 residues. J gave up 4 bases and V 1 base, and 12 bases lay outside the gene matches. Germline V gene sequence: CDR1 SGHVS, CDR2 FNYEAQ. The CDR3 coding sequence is TGTGCCAGCAGCTTAGTTGCGGGAGGCCCTTTAGGGTACGAGCAGTACTTC. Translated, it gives CASSLVAGGPLGYEQYF.

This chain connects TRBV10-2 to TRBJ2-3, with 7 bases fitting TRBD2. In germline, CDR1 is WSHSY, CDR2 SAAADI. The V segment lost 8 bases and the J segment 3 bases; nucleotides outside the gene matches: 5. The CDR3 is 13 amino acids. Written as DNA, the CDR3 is TGCGCCAGCTCGACTAGCTCTACAGATACGCAGTATTTT. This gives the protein CASSTSSTDTQYF.

The DNA of the CDR3 is TGTGCCAGCAGCTTTACCGGGACAGGGGTCACTGAAGCTTTCTTT. It specifies CASSFTGTGVTEAFF. This chain uses TRBV7-8 with TRBJ1-1, with TRBD1 matching over 10 bases. This CDR3 is 15 amino acids long. Trimming removed 3 bases from V and 4 bases from J; junction bases left unmatched: 5. Germline V gives CDR1 SGHVS, CDR2 FQNEAQ.

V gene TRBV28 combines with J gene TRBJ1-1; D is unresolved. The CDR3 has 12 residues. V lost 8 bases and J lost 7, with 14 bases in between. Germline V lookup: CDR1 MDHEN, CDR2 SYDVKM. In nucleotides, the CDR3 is TGTGCCAGCCAAATAAATTCGGGTGAAGCTTTCTTT. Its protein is CASQINSGEAFF.

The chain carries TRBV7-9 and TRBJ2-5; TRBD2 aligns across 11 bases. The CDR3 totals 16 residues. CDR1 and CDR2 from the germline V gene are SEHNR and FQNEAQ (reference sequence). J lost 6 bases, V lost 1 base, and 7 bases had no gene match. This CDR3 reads CASSLGLAGGQKTQYF. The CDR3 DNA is TGTGCCAGCAGCTTAGGCCTAGCGGGAGGACAGAAGACCCAGTACTTC.

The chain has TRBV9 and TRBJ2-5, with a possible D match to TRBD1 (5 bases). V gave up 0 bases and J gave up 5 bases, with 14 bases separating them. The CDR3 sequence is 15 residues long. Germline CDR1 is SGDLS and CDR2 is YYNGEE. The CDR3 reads CASSVGAEKGETQYF. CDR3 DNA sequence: TGTGCCAGCAGCGTAGGGGCCGAAAAGGGGGAGACCCAGTACTTC.

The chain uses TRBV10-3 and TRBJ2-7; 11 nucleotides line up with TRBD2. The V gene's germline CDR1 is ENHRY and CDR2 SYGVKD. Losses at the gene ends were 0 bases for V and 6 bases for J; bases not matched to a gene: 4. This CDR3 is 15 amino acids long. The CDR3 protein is CAISESGLAGPEQYF. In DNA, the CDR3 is TGTGCCATCAGTGAGTCCGGACTAGCGGGCCCCGAGCAGTACTTC.

CDR3 bases: TGTGCCAGCAGGCCTAACAGGGGTGAAGCTTTCTTT. Encoded protein: CASRPNRGEAFF. The gene calls are TRBV3-1 (or the pseudogene TRBV3-2) and TRBJ1-1; TRBD1 matches at 7 bases. The CDR3 length is 12 residues. The germline V gene encodes CDR1 LGHDT and CDR2 YNNKEL (reference sequence). Trimming took 6 bases from V and 7 from J; bases not matched to a gene: 5.

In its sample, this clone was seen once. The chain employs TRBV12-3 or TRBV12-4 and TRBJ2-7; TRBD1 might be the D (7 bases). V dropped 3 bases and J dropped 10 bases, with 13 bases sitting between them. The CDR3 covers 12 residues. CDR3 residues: CASSFSRDSQYF. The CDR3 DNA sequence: TGTGCCAGCAGTTTTTCGCGGGACAGTCAGTACTTC.

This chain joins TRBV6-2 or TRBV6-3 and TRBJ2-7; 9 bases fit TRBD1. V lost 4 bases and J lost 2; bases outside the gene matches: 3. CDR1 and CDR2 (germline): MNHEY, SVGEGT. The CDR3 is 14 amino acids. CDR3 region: CASSSGQGPYEQYF. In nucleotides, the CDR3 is TGTGCCAGCAGTTCGGGACAGGGACCCTACGAGCAGTACTTC.

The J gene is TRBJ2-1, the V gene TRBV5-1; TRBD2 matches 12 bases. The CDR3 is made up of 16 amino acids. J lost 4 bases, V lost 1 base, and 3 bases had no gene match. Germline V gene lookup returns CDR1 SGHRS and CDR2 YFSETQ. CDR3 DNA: TGCGCCAGCAGCTTGCAAGGACTAGCGGGATACAATGAGCAGTTCTTC. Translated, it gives CASSLQGLAGYNEQFF.

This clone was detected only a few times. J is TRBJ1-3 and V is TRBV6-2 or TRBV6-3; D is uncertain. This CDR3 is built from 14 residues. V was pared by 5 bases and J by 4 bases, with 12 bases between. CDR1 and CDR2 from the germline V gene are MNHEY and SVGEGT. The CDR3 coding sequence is TGTGCCAGCAGTACCAGGCCGCCCGGAAACACCATATATTTT. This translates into CASSTRPPGNTIYF.

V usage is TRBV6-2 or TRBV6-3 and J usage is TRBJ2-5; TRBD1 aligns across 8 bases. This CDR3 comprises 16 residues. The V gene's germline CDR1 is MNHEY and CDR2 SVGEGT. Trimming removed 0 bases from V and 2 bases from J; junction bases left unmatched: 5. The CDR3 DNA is TGTGCCAGCAGTTACTCTCCGGGACAGGCACAAGAGACCCAGTACTTC. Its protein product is CASSYSPGQAQETQYF.

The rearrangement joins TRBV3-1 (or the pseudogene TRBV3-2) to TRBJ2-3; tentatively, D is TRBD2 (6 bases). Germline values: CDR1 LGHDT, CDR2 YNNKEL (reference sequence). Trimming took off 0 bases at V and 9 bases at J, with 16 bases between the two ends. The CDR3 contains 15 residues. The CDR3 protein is CASSQDSGGAGTQYF. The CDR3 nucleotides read TGTGCCAGCAGCCAAGATAGTGGGGGAGCGGGCACGCAGTATTTT.